The rows below give T cell receptor beta chains drawn from one sample of a study of control samples from healthy donors and cancer patients. Measured with immunoSEQ multiplex PCR; TCRdb has only the in-frame clones, and not every one. The sample has more than 95,000 clones; 85% to 95% are singletons. The sequencing input was blood. Receptor source: a young man in good health. The CDR3 runs from the conserved cysteine through the conserved F or W. Each record gives: D gene, V gene, J gene, clone size, CDR3 protein, CDR3 DNA. A D gene is named only where the DNA matches it firmly. Clone size is given for some rows only: seen once, a few or many times, or a class if the clone is expanded.

-,TRBV3-1/TRBV3-2,TRBJ2-6,-,CASSSGTGERWANVLTF,TGTGCCAGCAGCTCGGGGACGGGGGAGCGCTGGGCCAACGTCCTGACTTTC
TRBD1,TRBV2,TRBJ2-7,-,CASRLTGQAAYEQYF,TGTGCCAGCAGGCTTACGGGACAGGCCGCCTACGAGCAGTACTTC
TRBD1,TRBV6-6,TRBJ1-2,-,CASSPDRVGVYGYTF,TGTGCCAGCAGCCCGGACAGGGTCGGGGTCTATGGCTACACCTTC
TRBD2,TRBV6-1,TRBJ2-1,-,CASSEGLAGGREQFF,TGTGCCAGCAGTGAAGGGCTAGCGGGGGGGCGGGAGCAGTTCTTC
-,TRBV11-2,TRBJ1-4,-,CASSLVPGGRDEAKLFF,TGTGCCAGCAGCTTAGTCCCGGGAGGCCGGGATGAAGCTAAACTGTTTTTT
-,TRBV2,TRBJ2-7,-,CASSETGLNYEQYF,TGTGCCAGCAGTGAAACCGGGTTAAACTACGAGCAGTACTTC
TRBD1,TRBV6-6,TRBJ1-2,-,CASSAGTGGLDYGYTF,TGTGCCAGCAGTGCCGGGACAGGGGGCCTCGACTATGGCTACACCTTC
TRBD1,TRBV4-1,TRBJ2-7,-,CASSQDPIGQGTDEQYF,TGCGCCAGCAGCCAAGATCCCATCGGACAGGGGACCGACGAGCAGTACTTC
-,TRBV3-1/TRBV3-2,TRBJ2-1,-,CASSRGRYNEQFF,TGTGCCAGCAGCCGGGGGCGTTACAATGAGCAGTTCTTC
TRBD2,TRBV2,TRBJ2-3,-,CASSDGVAGADTQYF,TGTGCCAGCAGTGACGGGGTAGCGGGGGCAGATACGCAGTATTTT
-,TRBV9,TRBJ1-1,-,CASSVGLSTEAFF,TGTGCCAGCAGCGTAGGTCTTAGCACTGAAGCTTTCTTT
TRBD1,TRBV5-1,TRBJ1-6,-,CASSPTGSSYNSPLHF,TGCGCCAGCAGCCCGACAGGGAGCTCCTATAATTCACCCCTCCACTTT
-,TRBV28,TRBJ1-1,once,CASSLTGEAFF,TGTGCCAGCAGTTTAACCGGGGAAGCTTTCTTT
TRBD1,TRBV2,TRBJ1-5,-,CASSPPGGTGRTPQHF,TGTGCCAGCAGTCCGCCAGGGGGGACAGGCCGAACCCCCCAGCATTTT
TRBD2,TRBV16,TRBJ2-5,-,CASSHPPGGSQQETQYF,TGTGCCAGCAGCCACCCCCCCGGGGGGTCTCAACAAGAGACCCAGTACTTC
TRBD2,TRBV30,TRBJ2-1,-,CAWSVRVGERGTYNEQFF,TGTGCCTGGAGTGTACGGGTCGGTGAGCGGGGCACCTACAATGAGCAGTTCTTC
TRBD2,TRBV2,TRBJ2-3,-,CASGTSGGALDTQYF,TGTGCCAGCGGGACTAGCGGGGGGGCCTTGGATACGCAGTATTTT
-,TRBV9,TRBJ1-3,once,CASSPPRSGNTIYF,TGTGCCAGCAGCCCCCCCCGCTCTGGAAACACCATATATTTT
TRBD1,TRBV15,TRBJ2-6,-,CATSRPGTGGFSGANVLTF,TGTGCCACCAGCCGTCCCGGGACAGGGGGTTTCTCTGGGGCCAACGTCCTGACTTTC
-,TRBV27,TRBJ2-2,-,CASSSGAGTGELFF,TGTGCCAGCAGTTCGGGGGCGGGCACCGGGGAGCTGTTTTTT
-,TRBV5-1,TRBJ2-5,-,CASSSGGPETQYF,TGCGCCAGCAGCTCGGGGGGCCCAGAGACCCAGTACTTC
-,TRBV24-1,TRBJ2-5,-,CATSDPQGIQETQYF,TGTGCCACCAGTGATCCCCAGGGGATCCAAGAGACCCAGTACTTC
TRBD1,TRBV7-2,TRBJ1-2,-,CASSTRDRADYGYTF,TGTGCCAGCAGCACCCGGGACAGGGCGGACTATGGCTACACCTTC
-,TRBV5-1,TRBJ1-1,-,CASSLRTPGDTEAFF,TGCGCCAGCAGCTTGAGGACACCAGGGGACACTGAAGCTTTCTTT
-,TRBV28,TRBJ1-5,-,CASSFYQGFGNQPQHF,TGTGCCAGCAGTTTCTATCAGGGTTTCGGCAATCAGCCCCAGCATTTT